This TCR beta chain was observed in a study of blood T cell repertoires in COVID-19. Clones were sequenced by immunoSEQ multiplex PCR, and TCRdb holds only the in-frame ones, with some missing. The table has under 300,000 clones, 85% to 90% seen once. Germline CDR1 KGHSH, CDR2 LQKENI. This CDR3 has 17 residues. Germline trimming cut 4 bases from V and 8 bases from J; bases unmatched to any gene: 17. This clone was observed a single time. V usage is TRBV18 and J usage is TRBJ1-2; 9 bases line up with TRBD1. Material for sequencing was peripheral blood. The sequence derives from a woman between 65 and 79 years old with active or convalescent COVID-19. The CDR3 is CASSQTGGADTGMGYTF. The CDR3, as DNA: TGTGCCAGCTCACAAACAGGGGGCGCCGATACCGGCATGGGCTACACCTTC. The variable domain in full, completed from reference TRBV18 and TRBJ1-2, reads NAGVMQNPRHLVRRRGQEARLRCSPMKGHSHVYWYRQLPEEGLKFMVYLQKENIIDESGMPKERFSAEFPKEGPSILRIQQVVRGDSAAYFCASSQTGGADTGMGYTFGSGTRLTVV.